A single sample gave rise to the 20 T cell receptor beta chains below, sequenced in a study of blood T cell repertoires in COVID-19. Produced via immunoSEQ multiplex PCR; TCRdb's table is partial and in-frame only. The sample has about 160,000 clones, around four fifths seen once. The sequencing sample was made of PBMCs or T cells enriched from blood (not recorded which). These receptors were collected from a woman between 45 and 65 years old who had recovered from COVID-19.

This clone was seen repeatedly, ten times or more. The chain links TRBV9 to TRBJ1-1; D call uncertain. The V end was cut by 7 bases, the J end by 3 bases, with 10 bases between. The CDR3 contains 12 residues. Germline V gives CDR1 SGDLS, CDR2 YYNGEE. CDR3 sequence (DNA): TGTGCCAGCTCGAGACAAGACACTGAAGCTTTCTTT. Its protein is CASSRQDTEAFF.

This chain joins TRBV25-1 and TRBJ2-5, with D perhaps matching TRBD2 (5 bases). Germline V lookup: CDR1 MGHDK, CDR2 SYGVNS. V was shortened by 6 bases and J by 5 bases, with 10 bases between the two germline ends. CDR3 length: 12 amino acids. CDR3 region: CASSDYEETQYF. The DNA of the CDR3 is TGTGCCAGCAGCGACTATGAGGAGACCCAGTACTTC.

V usage is TRBV7-6 and J usage is TRBJ1-6, with a tentative D call TRBD1 (5 bases). Germline assignment: CDR1 SGHVS and CDR2 FNYEAQ. V lost 0 bases and J lost 10, with 16 bases in between. This CDR3 has 16 residues. The CDR3 region is CASSLAGAGPHSPLHF. As DNA, the CDR3 is TGTGCCAGCAGCTTAGCAGGGGCCGGACCCCACTCACCCCTCCACTTT. Looking up the rest from reference TRBV7-6 and TRBJ1-6 gives the full variable domain: GAGVSQSPRYKVTKRGQDVALRCDPISGHVSLYWYRQALGQGPEFLTYFNYEAQQDKSGLPNDRFSAERPEGSISTLTIQRTEQRDSAMYRCASSLAGAGPHSPLHFGNGTRLTVT.

The V and J genes are TRBV19 and TRBJ1-5; D is unresolved. Trimming took 7 bases from V and 0 from J, leaving 13 bases between them. There are 15 residues in the CDR3. Germline CDR1 LNHDA, CDR2 SQIVND (reference sequence). The CDR3, as DNA: TGTGCCAGTATGCCCGGGAGGACTAGCAATCAGCCCCAGCATTTT. Translated, it gives CASMPGRTSNQPQHF.

The V and J genes are TRBV7-9 and TRBJ2-3, with D possibly TRBD1 on 5 matching bases. V was clipped by 0 bases and J by 2 bases, with 6 bases between them. This CDR3 is 14 amino acids long. Germline assignment: CDR1 SEHNR and CDR2 FQNEAQ (reference sequence). The CDR3 DNA reads TGTGCCAGCAGCTTAGCTGGGGCCACAGATACGCAGTATTTT. Translation: CASSLAGATDTQYF.

The rearrangement joins TRBV4-2 to TRBJ1-1, with a possible D match to TRBD1 (5 bases). The germline V and J ends were trimmed by 1 base and 1 base, with 28 bases remaining between them. Germline V lookup: CDR1 LGHNA, CDR2 YNFKEQ. This CDR3 spans 21 amino acids. The DNA for the CDR3 is TGTGCCAGCAGCCAAGCCCAGGCAGGGCTGACGGGTCGGTATCGGAACACTGAAGCTTTCTTT. Protein product: CASSQAQAGLTGRYRNTEAFF.

V is TRBV28 and J is TRBJ1-2, with D possibly being TRBD1 (5 bases). The CDR3 is 13 residues long. The V gene lost 3 bases and the J gene lost 4 bases, with 9 bases spanning the gap. Germline V gives CDR1 MDHEN, CDR2 SYDVKM. The CDR3 nucleotides are TGTGCCAGCAGTTTCGGCAGGGCCTATGGCTACACCTTC. Encoded protein: CASSFGRAYGYTF.

V is TRBV19 and J is TRBJ1-2; 8 nucleotides line up with TRBD1. From germline, CDR1 is LNHDA and CDR2 SQIVND (reference sequence). V gave up 5 bases and J gave up 5 bases; unmatched junction bases: 16. This CDR3 has 17 amino acids. The CDR3 coding sequence is TGTGCCAGTAGTCAAATTTTGGGACAGGATCTTCGATATGGCTACACCTTC. It encodes CASSQILGQDLRYGYTF.

This clone was observed a handful of times. The chain carries TRBV28 and TRBJ1-1, with 8 bases identical to TRBD1. Looked up from germline, CDR1 is MDHEN and CDR2 is SYDVKM. The CDR3 length is 15 residues. Losses at the gene ends were 5 bases for V and 3 bases for J; bases not matched to a gene: 8. For the CDR3, the DNA is TGTGCCAGCAGTGATCAGGGGGCAGGGGACACTGAAGCTTTCTTT. Its protein is CASSDQGAGDTEAFF.

The V and J genes are TRBV7-2 and TRBJ1-5; no firm D call. Trimming cost V 1 base and J 0 bases, with 16 bases left between them. Per the germline V gene, CDR1 is SGHTA and CDR2 is FQGNSA. The CDR3 spans 18 residues. CDR3 sequence reads: CASSLGTLSIYSNQPQHF. DNA for the CDR3: TGTGCCAGCAGCTTAGGGACTCTAAGTATCTATAGCAATCAGCCCCAGCATTTT.

In regard to this clone: At one boundary the junction diverges from the germline segment, which might be a read error. V gene TRBV12-3 or TRBV12-4 combines with J gene TRBJ1-2, with D maybe TRBD1 (5 bases). The CDR3 extends over 12 amino acids. In DNA form, the CDR3 reads TGTGCCAGCAGTTTACAGGGTCCCCCGTCCCACTTC. Protein product: CASSLQGPPSHF.

Regarding this clone: The same CDR3 can be traced to other DNA sequences in this sample. The chain carries TRBV7-9 and TRBJ1-5; D is unresolved. The V gene lost 1 base and the J gene lost 5 bases, with 6 bases spanning the gap. The CDR3 spans 13 residues. Germline CDR1 and CDR2: SEHNR and FQNEAQ (reference sequence). CDR3 coding DNA: TGTGCCAGCAGCTTAGTGGGAGATCAGCCCCAGCATTTT. It specifies CASSLVGDQPQHF.

This clone was detected once. This chain links TRBV5-8 with TRBJ1-2; 12 bases match TRBD1. V was pared by 4 bases and J by 10 bases, with 11 bases of the junction left unmatched. The CDR3 extends over 15 amino acids. The germline V gene encodes CDR1 SGHTS and CDR2 YDEGEE. The CDR3 loop is CASSQVGTGGRIYTF. Written as DNA, the CDR3 is TGTGCCAGCAGCCAGGTTGGGACAGGGGGCCGTATCTACACCTTC.

The chain joins TRBV12-3 or TRBV12-4 to TRBJ2-5; TRBD2 aligns across 7 bases. The CDR3 sequence is 13 residues long. Trimming took 6 bases from V and 2 from J; bases not matched to a gene: 3. The CDR3 sequence: CASRLAYQETQYF. The CDR3 DNA follows: TGTGCCAGCAGACTAGCGTATCAAGAGACCCAGTACTTC.

This clone has more than one count but fewer than ten. The chain joins TRBV7-2 to TRBJ1-1; no clear D. This CDR3 comprises 15 residues. V was shortened by 2 bases and J by 4 bases, with 14 bases between the two germline ends. Germline V lookup: CDR1 SGHTA, CDR2 FQGNSA. The CDR3: CASSLLPGLATEAFF. CDR3 DNA sequence: TGTGCCAGCAGCTTATTGCCGGGTTTAGCCACTGAAGCTTTCTTT.

This chain joins TRBV5-5 and TRBJ2-2, with D perhaps TRBD2 (5 bases). This CDR3 contains 12 residues. Germline V gene lookup returns CDR1 SGHKS and CDR2 YYEKEE (reference sequence). Between the trimmed V and J ends, which lost 7 bases and 6 bases, there was a span of 10 bases. CDR3 amino acids: CASLADAGELFF. CDR3 coding DNA: TGTGCCAGCCTAGCCGACGCCGGGGAGCTGTTTTTT.

This chain uses TRBV25-1 with TRBJ2-5; 7 nucleotides match TRBD1. J gave up 1 base and V 4 bases, and 3 bases lay outside the gene matches. In germline, CDR1 is MGHDK, CDR2 SYGVNS. The CDR3 length is 14 residues. CDR3: CASSGTGFQETQYF. The CDR3, as DNA: TGTGCCAGCAGTGGGACAGGTTTCCAAGAGACCCAGTACTTC.

The chain joins TRBV10-3 to TRBJ1-2; perhaps TRBD1 as D (6 bases). Trimming stripped 10 bases from V and 7 bases from J, with 16 bases between. Germline V gene lookup returns CDR1 ENHRY and CDR2 SYGVKD. The CDR3 length is 12 residues. CDR3 DNA sequence: TGTGCCACCGCAGGGGATTCGGGTGGCTACACCTTC. Translated: CATAGDSGGYTF.

The V call is TRBV19, the J call TRBJ1-1; D not certain. V dropped 5 bases and J dropped 0 bases, with 13 bases sitting between them. Germline V gene sequence: CDR1 LNHDA, CDR2 SQIVND (reference sequence). CDR3 length equals 15 residues. The CDR3 coding sequence is TGTGCCAGTAGTGTCCCTCTCAGATTGAACACTGAAGCTTTCTTT. This gives the protein CASSVPLRLNTEAFF.

CDR3 amino acids: CASSQGLAGYNEQFF. CDR3 nucleotides: TGCGCCAGCAGCCAAGGACTAGCGGGCTACAATGAGCAGTTCTTC. J is TRBJ2-1 and V is TRBV4-3, with TRBD2 identical over 10 bases. CDR1 and CDR2 (germline): LGHNA, YSLEER. This CDR3 has 15 amino acids. V trimming: 1 base; J trimming: 3 bases; junction bases outside the gene matches: 0.